This T cell receptor (beta chain) was sequenced during a study of cytomegalovirus exposure and HLA in healthy donors. Study background: As released early, the data held approximately 80 million unique TCRs from HLA-typed donors. Study-level points and caveats: By HLA locus, TCR association rates varied in a later analysis, with DRB1 showing the most and HLA-C the fewest. In all likelihood, a cluster of highly shared sequence variants was a sequencing artifact.

With respect to this clone: Its specificity is unknown.

V lost 4 bases to trimming and J lost 8 bases; unmatched junction nucleotides: 11. Germline V lookup: CDR1 SGHRS, CDR2 YFSETQ. The CDR3 is 14 amino acids. These donors, healthy bone marrow donors, were studied. The PCR used 60 Vbeta and 13 Jbeta primers. The assay was immunoSEQ multiplex PCR, and TCRdb's table has in-frame clones only and misses some. The data contain more than 100,000 clones, roughly 80% of them seen just once; the ten biggest clones take up about 2%. The receptor comes from a man younger than 45 in good health and CMV-seronegative. This chain joins TRBV5-1 and TRBJ1-2; 7 nucleotides match TRBD1. Sequencing was carried out using PBMCs. CDR3 nucleotide sequence: TGCGCCAGCAGCCGGGACAACGGACAGGCGGGCTACACCTTC. This translates into CASSRDNGQAGYTF. The whole variable domain, filled in from reference TRBV5-1 and TRBJ1-2, reads KAGVTQTPRYLIKTRGQQVTLSCSPISGHRSVSWYQQTPGQGLQFLFEYFSETQRNKGNFPGRFSGRQFSNSRSEMNVSTLELGDSALYLCASSRDNGQAGYTFGSGTRLTVV.